These 25 T cell receptor beta chains originate from one sample sequenced in a study of blood T cell repertoires in COVID-19. TCRdb's table, derived via immunoSEQ multiplex PCR, lists solely in-frame clones and lacks some. The sample consists of 250,000 to 300,000 clones, about 87% of them appearing once. The sequenced material came from peripheral blood. Receptor source: a middle-aged woman with acute or convalescent COVID-19.

This chain joins TRBV18 and TRBJ2-2, with 8 bases lining up with TRBD2. Germline V gives CDR1 KGHSH, CDR2 LQKENI. The CDR3 runs to 17 residues. Trimming took 2 bases from V and 2 from J; bases not matched to a gene: 7. The CDR3 nucleotides are TGTGCCAGCTCACCATTTACCAGCGGGGGAAACACCGGGGAGCTGTTTTTT. This translates into CASSPFTSGGNTGELFF.

In this sample, this clone turned up once. This chain connects TRBV27 to TRBJ2-2; possibly TRBD2 for D (7 bases). The V and J ends lost 8 bases and 1 base respectively, with 23 bases between them. Germline values: CDR1 MNHEY, CDR2 SMNVEV (reference sequence). The CDR3 extends over 18 amino acids. As DNA, the CDR3 is TGTGCCAGCCAGTTCCCCCGAGGGGGGGACGGGAACACCGGGGAGCTGTTTTTT. The encoded protein is CASQFPRGGDGNTGELFF.

The chain uses TRBV5-5 and TRBJ2-7; 9 nucleotides agree with TRBD2. This CDR3 has 16 amino acids. V was clipped by 4 bases and J by 6 bases; unmatched bases: 14. The germline V gene has CDR1 SGHKS and CDR2 YYEKEE (reference sequence). CDR3 bases: TGTGCCAGCAGCCCGGGGGTAGCGGGGGTTTCGGGCGAGCAGTACGTC. Amino acids: CASSPGVAGVSGEQYV.

This chain connects TRBV7-3 to TRBJ2-3; 15 bases are shared with TRBD2. CDR3 size: 19 residues. Germline CDR1 and CDR2: SGHTA and FQGTGA. Unmatched junction bases numbered 16, after V lost 7 bases and J lost 5 bases. As DNA, the CDR3 is TGTGCCAGCAAGCAGAAGAGCGGACTAGCGGGGGGGCAAGGAGATACGCAGTATTTT. This translates into CASKQKSGLAGGQGDTQYF.

This rearrangement joins TRBV6-5 to TRBJ1-1; TRBD1 might be the D (6 bases). Germline lookup yields CDR1 MNHEY and CDR2 SVGAGI. Trimming pared 7 bases from V and 3 bases from J, leaving 12 bases between. This CDR3 contains 13 residues. This chain's CDR3 is CASIGRGYTEAFF. DNA for the CDR3: TGTGCCAGCATTGGCAGGGGATACACTGAAGCTTTCTTT.

The chain links TRBV29-1 to TRBJ2-7; 7 nucleotides match TRBD1. There are 13 residues in the CDR3. Germline-derived CDR1 and CDR2 are SQVTM and ANQGSEA. V gave up 7 bases and J gave up 1 base; unmatched junction bases: 7. The CDR3 loop is CSASTQGSYEQYV. CDR3 coding DNA: TGCAGCGCGTCCACACAGGGGTCCTACGAGCAGTACGTC.

CDR3 sequence (DNA): TGTGCTAGTGGTTTATCGGCTGGAAACACCATATATTTT. This encodes CASGLSAGNTIYF. The chain combines TRBV12-5 with TRBJ1-3, with D unclear. The CDR3 loop spans 13 amino acids. The V gene's germline CDR1 is LGHNT and CDR2 FRNRAP. V lost 3 bases to trimming and J lost 2 bases, with 5 bases between them.

V usage is TRBV15 and J usage is TRBJ2-1; 11 positions match TRBD1. The germline gives CDR1 LNHNV, CDR2 YYDKDF (reference sequence). V was pared by 4 bases and J by 7 bases, with 6 bases of the junction left unmatched. This CDR3 is 15 amino acids long. Written as DNA, the CDR3 is TGTGCCACCAGCATTGGGACAGGGGGGTCGAATGAGCAGTTCTTC. It specifies CATSIGTGGSNEQFF.

The CDR3 DNA reads TGTGCCAGCAGTTACTCGAAGGGGTCCGCAGATACGCAGTATTTT. It yields the protein CASSYSKGSADTQYF. The chain carries TRBV6-6 and TRBJ2-3; a weak D match, TRBD1 (5 bases). There are 15 residues in the CDR3. Germline-derived CDR1 and CDR2 are MNHNY and SVGAGI (reference sequence). The V end was cut by 0 bases, the J end by 4 bases, with 11 bases between.

The CDR3 spells CASSLGPGNSPLHF. In nucleotides, the CDR3 is TGTGCCAGCTCACTGGGGCCCGGGAATTCACCCCTCCACTTT. The chain employs TRBV18 and TRBJ1-6; D perhaps matches TRBD1 (5 bases). There are 14 residues in the CDR3. The germline V gene encodes CDR1 KGHSH and CDR2 LQKENI. Trimming took 4 bases from V and 7 from J, leaving 11 bases between them.

The chain employs TRBV12-5 and TRBJ2-5; tentative D call: TRBD1 (6 bases). The V end was cut by 7 bases, the J end by 2 bases, with 11 bases between. This CDR3 contains 13 residues. CDR1 is LGHNT and CDR2 is FRNRAP in the germline V gene. The CDR3 is CASAKDRQETQYF. CDR3 nucleotides: TGTGCTAGTGCTAAGGACAGACAAGAGACCCAGTACTTC.

This chain links TRBV5-1 with TRBJ1-2, with 12 bases matching TRBD1. Germline V gene lookup returns CDR1 SGHRS and CDR2 YFSETQ. The CDR3 is 15 residues long. The ends lost 9 bases at V and 4 bases at J; junction bases unmatched: 10. This CDR3 is CATKTGTGGGYGYTF. CDR3 sequence (DNA): TGCGCCACCAAAACCGGGACAGGGGGCGGCTATGGCTACACCTTC.

The V and J genes are TRBV7-2 and TRBJ2-5; D is unresolved. The CDR3 contains 13 residues. CDR1 and CDR2 (germline): SGHTA, FQGNSA. The ends were cut back, 1 base at V and 4 bases at J, with 7 bases in the middle. In DNA form, the CDR3 reads TGTGCCAGCAGCTTAGTTTACGGAGAGACCCAGTACTTC. This encodes CASSLVYGETQYF.

The rearrangement uses TRBV5-4 and TRBJ1-4; D not certain. Germline V gene sequence: CDR1 SGHNT, CDR2 YYREEE (reference sequence). V lost 4 bases to trimming and J lost 3 bases, with 13 bases between them. The length of the CDR3 is 15 residues. This chain's CDR3 is CASSPRGRANEKLFF. DNA for the CDR3: TGTGCCAGCAGCCCAAGAGGGAGGGCTAATGAAAAACTGTTTTTT.

This chain connects TRBV7-9 to TRBJ1-4, with a tentative D call TRBD1 (5 bases). Germline CDR1 is SEHNR and CDR2 is FQNEAQ (reference sequence). Trimming removed 1 base from V and 5 bases from J, with 20 bases in between. This CDR3 has 18 residues. The DNA of the CDR3 is TGTGCCAGCAGCTTAGGTGAATCGTGGGGACTAAAAAATGAAAAACTGTTTTTT. Its translation: CASSLGESWGLKNEKLFF.

The chain has TRBV7-9 and TRBJ1-2; 8 positions agree with TRBD1. Germline trimming cut 4 bases from V and 0 bases from J; bases unmatched to any gene: 7. The CDR3 runs to 16 residues. Germline lookup yields CDR1 SEHNR and CDR2 FQNEAQ (reference sequence). The CDR3 sequence is CASSSTGGYSNYGYTF. CDR3 nucleotides: TGTGCCAGCAGCTCTACAGGGGGATACTCTAACTATGGCTACACCTTC. The full variable domain, rest sourced from reference TRBV7-9 and TRBJ1-2, is DTGVSQNPRHKITKRGQNVTFRCDPISEHNRLYWYRQTLGQGPEFLTYFQNEAQLEKSRLLSDRFSAERPKGSFSTLEIQRTEQGDSAMYLCASSSTGGYSNYGYTFGSGTRLTVV.

This clone was picked up a small number of times. This chain uses TRBV18 with TRBJ1-4; the match to TRBD1 covers 9 bases. The CDR3 totals 16 residues. V gave up 2 bases and J gave up 8 bases; unmatched junction bases: 9. Per germline, CDR1 KGHSH and CDR2 LQKENI. CDR3 amino acids: CASSPTGGRPSEKLFF. The CDR3 bases are TGTGCCAGCTCACCAACAGGGGGCAGACCTTCGGAAAAACTGTTTTTT.

This clone was picked up a small number of times. The chain combines TRBV9 with TRBJ1-2; TRBD1 agrees at 8 bases. J lost 4 bases, V lost 0 bases, and 2 bases had no gene match. The CDR3 consists of 14 residues. CDR1 is SGDLS, CDR2 YYNGEE, per germline. The CDR3 loop reads CASSVGQGAYGYTF. DNA of the CDR3: TGTGCCAGCAGCGTAGGGCAGGGGGCCTATGGCTACACCTTC.

The chain links TRBV3-1 (or the pseudogene TRBV3-2) to TRBJ1-1; 9 bases line up with TRBD1. V trimming: 4 bases; J trimming: 4 bases; junction bases outside the gene matches: 1. The CDR3 has 13 residues. In germline, CDR1 is LGHDT, CDR2 YNNKEL (reference sequence). Here the CDR3 reads CASSRTGVTEAFF. For the CDR3, the DNA is TGTGCCAGCAGCCGGACAGGGGTCACTGAAGCTTTCTTT.

There are a few counts of this clone. Other DNA sequences of this sample code for an identical CDR3. The chain recombines TRBV9 with TRBJ1-6; the D is unclear. Trimming took off 0 bases at V and 0 bases at J, with 4 bases between the two ends. The CDR3 has 15 amino acids. Germline assignment: CDR1 SGDLS and CDR2 YYNGEE. The CDR3 sequence: CASSVGSSYNSPLHF. The CDR3 DNA reads TGTGCCAGCAGCGTAGGGAGCTCCTATAATTCACCCCTCCACTTT.

The V and J genes are TRBV7-8 and TRBJ2-7, with TRBD1 identical over 9 bases. The CDR3 sequence is 14 residues long. Germline V gene sequence: CDR1 SGHVS, CDR2 FQNEAQ. J gave up 4 bases and V 5 bases, and 6 bases lay outside the gene matches. CDR3 bases: TGTGCCAGCAGCCGGGGACAGGGACGGTACGAGCAGTACGTC. It translates to CASSRGQGRYEQYV.

The chain combines TRBV19 with TRBJ2-3, with 12 bases matching TRBD2. V was pared by 5 bases and J by 3 bases, with 3 bases of the junction left unmatched. Germline loops: CDR1 LNHDA, CDR2 SQIVND (reference sequence). This CDR3 comprises 15 residues. The CDR3 region is CASSGLAGQTDTQYF. The CDR3 DNA follows: TGTGCCAGTAGTGGACTAGCGGGGCAGACAGATACGCAGTATTTT.

The chain combines TRBV27 with TRBJ2-1; D is unclear. Trimming cost V 10 bases and J 4 bases, with 14 bases left between them. Germline V CDR1 and CDR2: MNHEY, SMNVEV (reference sequence). The CDR3 runs to 13 residues. The CDR3 bases are TGTGCCACCGTAGCCCCCCCTTACAATGAGCAGTTCTTC. Its protein is CATVAPPYNEQFF.

This clone showed up just a few times. The chain combines TRBV29-1 with TRBJ1-1; D gene ambiguous. The V gene's germline CDR1 is SQVTM and CDR2 ANQGSEA. V was cut by 1 base and J by 6 bases, with 21 bases left in between. The CDR3 sequence is 16 residues long. The CDR3 DNA follows: TGCAGCGTTGAAGGGCGGCAGAAAAGAGTGAGCGCTGAAGCTTTCTTT. Translation gives CSVEGRQKRVSAEAFF.

The rearrangement uses TRBV2 and TRBJ1-2; 8 bases are a match to TRBD1. From germline, CDR1 is SNHLY and CDR2 FYNNEI. The CDR3 has 15 residues. The junction had 8 bases not matched to a gene; V was cut back by 0 bases and J by 8 bases. The CDR3: CASSEAQTGVRGYTF. CDR3 in DNA: TGTGCCAGCAGTGAAGCCCAGACAGGGGTCCGGGGCTACACCTTC.